Below, one TCR beta chain is given with its context. What it recognizes is unknown. This entry belongs to a study of cytomegalovirus exposure and HLA in healthy donors. The germline V gene encodes CDR1 LNHNV and CDR2 YYDKDF (reference sequence). The CDR3 has 13 amino acids. J was trimmed by 10 bases and V by 3 bases; bases with no gene match: 6. Points from the study as a whole: Later on, a genetic analysis was performed. It linked a missense variant in DCLRE1C with V- and J-gene trimming of TCR beta. The study dropped some indistinguishable V segments, TRBV6-2 and TRBV6-3 among them.

PCR amplification relied on 60 Vbeta primers (plus 13 Jbeta primers). The method was immunoSEQ multiplex PCR; TCRdb's version includes in-frame clones alone and lacks a portion of them. This table has 220,000 or so clones, approximately 79% appearing once. This receptor was taken from a man aged 50 to 59 in good health and CMV-seronegative. V is TRBV15 and J is TRBJ2-1; 7 bases fit TRBD1. The sequenced sample consisted of PBMCs. The chain's CDR3 is CATSRGTAQEQFF. In nucleotides, the CDR3 is TGTGCCACCAGCAGGGGGACAGCCCAGGAGCAGTTCTTC.